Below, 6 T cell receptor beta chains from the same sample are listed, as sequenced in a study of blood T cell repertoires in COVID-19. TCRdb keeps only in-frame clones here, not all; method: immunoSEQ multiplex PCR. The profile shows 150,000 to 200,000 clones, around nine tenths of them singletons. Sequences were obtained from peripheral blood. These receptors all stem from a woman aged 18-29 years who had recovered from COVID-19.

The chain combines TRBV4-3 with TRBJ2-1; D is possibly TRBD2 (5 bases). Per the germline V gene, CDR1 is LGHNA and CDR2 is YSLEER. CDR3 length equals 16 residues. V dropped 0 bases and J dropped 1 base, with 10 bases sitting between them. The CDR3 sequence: CASSQEAALSYNEQFF. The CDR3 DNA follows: TGCGCCAGCAGCCAAGAAGCGGCTTTATCCTACAATGAGCAGTTCTTC.

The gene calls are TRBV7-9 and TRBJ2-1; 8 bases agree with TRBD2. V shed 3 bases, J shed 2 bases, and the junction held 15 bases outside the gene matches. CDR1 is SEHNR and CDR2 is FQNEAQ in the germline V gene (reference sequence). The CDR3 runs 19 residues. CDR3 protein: CASSLKGASGPPPYNEQFF. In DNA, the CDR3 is TGTGCCAGCAGCTTGAAAGGTGCTAGCGGGCCTCCACCCTACAATGAGCAGTTCTTC.

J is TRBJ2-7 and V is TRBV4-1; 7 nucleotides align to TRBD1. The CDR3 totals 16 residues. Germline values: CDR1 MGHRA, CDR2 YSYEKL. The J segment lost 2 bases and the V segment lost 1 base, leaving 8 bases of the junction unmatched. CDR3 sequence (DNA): TGCGCCAGCAGCCAAGTGGGGTGGACAGGAGCCTACGAGCAGTACGTC. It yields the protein CASSQVGWTGAYEQYV.

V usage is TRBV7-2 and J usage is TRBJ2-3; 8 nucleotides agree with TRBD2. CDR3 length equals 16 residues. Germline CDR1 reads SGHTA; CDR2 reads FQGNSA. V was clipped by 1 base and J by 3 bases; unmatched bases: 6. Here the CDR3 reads CASSLVPRGATDTQYF. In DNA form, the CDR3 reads TGTGCCAGCAGCTTAGTTCCGCGGGGGGCGACAGATACGCAGTATTTT.

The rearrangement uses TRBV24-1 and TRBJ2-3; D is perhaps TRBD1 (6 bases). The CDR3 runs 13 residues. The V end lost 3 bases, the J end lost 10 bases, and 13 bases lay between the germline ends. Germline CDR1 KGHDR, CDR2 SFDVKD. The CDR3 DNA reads TGTGCCACCAGTGATGGACAGTGGGAAGCGCAGTATTTT. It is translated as CATSDGQWEAQYF.

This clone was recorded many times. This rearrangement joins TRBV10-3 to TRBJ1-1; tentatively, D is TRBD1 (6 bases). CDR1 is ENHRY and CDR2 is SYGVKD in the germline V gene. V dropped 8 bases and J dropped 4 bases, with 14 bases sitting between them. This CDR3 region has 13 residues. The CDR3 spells CAIQQGYSTEAFF. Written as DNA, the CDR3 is TGTGCCATCCAACAGGGTTACAGCACTGAAGCTTTCTTT.